The 8 T cell receptor beta chains presented below share a single source sample, sequenced in a study of OX40 agonist ivuxolimab in advanced cancers. The table came from immunoSEQ multiplex PCR; TCRdb's copy has only in-frame clones and leaves some out. The sample lists fewer than 70,000 clones, approximately 80% occurring once. The sequenced sample was CD4+ or CD8+ T cells sorted from blood, obtained in a trial of the OX40 agonist ivuxolimab. The receptors were sampled from an adult with an advanced solid tumor such as melanoma, head and neck, liver or kidney cancer.

The rearrangement uses TRBV2 and TRBJ2-6; 8 bases are a match to TRBD1. The germline V gene encodes CDR1 SNHLY and CDR2 FYNNEI. The CDR3 extends over 16 amino acids. With V trimmed by 7 bases and J by 3 bases, 8 bases remained unmatched. The CDR3 here is CASIKDRASGANVLTF. The CDR3 nucleotides are TGTGCCAGCATTAAGGACAGGGCTAGTGGGGCCAACGTCCTGACTTTC.

J is TRBJ2-2 and V is TRBV19; 9 positions match TRBD1. Germline V gene data show CDR1 as LNHDA and CDR2 as SQIVND (reference sequence). Germline trimming cut 6 bases from V and 1 base from J; bases unmatched to any gene: 3. The CDR3 totals 15 residues. For the CDR3, the DNA is TGTGCCAGTAGGGGACAGGGCTTGAACACCGGGGAGCTGTTTTTT. Amino acids: CASRGQGLNTGELFF.

The chain carries TRBV7-2 and TRBJ1-6, with a weak D call TRBD1 (6 bases). The CDR3 spans 16 residues. Germline V gene data show CDR1 as SGHTA and CDR2 as FQGNSA. V was pared by 5 bases and J by 11 bases, with 22 bases between. In nucleotides, the CDR3 is TGTGCCAGCAGCCGAGGGACACACCTAAAATTTCCACCCCTCCACTTT. This encodes CASSRGTHLKFPPLHF.

V usage is TRBV9 and J usage is TRBJ1-1; D gene uncertain. The length of the CDR3 is 15 residues. V was shortened by 2 bases and J by 1 base, with 12 bases between the two germline ends. Germline V CDR1 and CDR2: SGDLS, YYNGEE. Here the CDR3 reads CASSVRRLTNTEAFF. CDR3 bases: TGTGCCAGCAGCGTGCGGCGGCTCACGAACACTGAAGCTTTCTTT.

The genes are TRBV23-1 and TRBJ1-2; D might be TRBD1 (6 bases). TRBV23-1 has ORF status, its function being uncertain. The V end lost 1 base, the J end lost 3 bases, and 9 bases lay between the germline ends. The CDR3 sequence is 14 residues long. CDR3 protein: CASSQFGGHYGYTF. The DNA of the CDR3 is TGCGCCAGCAGTCAATTCGGGGGGCACTATGGCTACACCTTC.

This rearrangement joins TRBV7-3 to TRBJ2-1; D may be TRBD2 (6 bases). Trimming stripped 4 bases from V and 10 bases from J, with 17 bases between. Germline CDR1 reads SGHTA; CDR2 reads FQGTGA. The CDR3 extends over 14 amino acids. The CDR3 is CASSSVGGPYEQFF. As DNA, the CDR3 is TGTGCCAGCAGCTCAGTCGGAGGGCCCTACGAGCAGTTCTTC. The variable domain in full, completed from reference TRBV7-3 and TRBJ2-1, reads GAGVSQTPSNKVTEKGKYVELRCDPISGHTALYWYRQSLGQGPEFLIYFQGTGAADDSGLPNDRFFAVRPEGSVSTLKIQRTERGDSAVYLCASSSVGGPYEQFFGPGTRLTVL.

The V and J genes are TRBV4-3 and TRBJ1-3, with D perhaps matching TRBD1 (6 bases). The V gene's germline CDR1 is LGHNA and CDR2 YSLEER. V gave up 0 bases and J gave up 6 bases, with 9 bases separating them. CDR3 length equals 14 residues. CDR3 sequence: CASSQEGGINTIYF. The CDR3 DNA reads TGCGCCAGCAGCCAAGAAGGGGGGATAAACACCATATATTTT.

This sequence joins TRBV19 and TRBJ1-6, with D tentatively TRBD1 (5 bases). The germline gives CDR1 LNHDA, CDR2 SQIVND (reference sequence). The CDR3 extends over 16 amino acids. With 5 bases removed from V and 8 bases from J, the gap between germline ends came to 19 bases. CDR3 region: CASSVMGQNGDSPLHF. The CDR3 DNA is TGTGCCAGTAGTGTGATGGGGCAGAATGGGGATTCACCCCTCCACTTT.